This TCR beta chain comes out of a study of blood T cell repertoires in COVID-19. In the study overall: Donors in the United States, Italy and Spain gave samples during acute or convalescent COVID-19. From T cells, B-cell-depleted T cells, or PBMCs came the material, which was cDNA or gDNA.

The length of the CDR3 is 15 residues. The germline CDR1 and CDR2 sequences are SGHTA and FQGNSA. The V gene end was trimmed by 4 bases and the J gene end by 1 base; junction bases not matched to a gene: 3. This clone has a handful of counts. Sequenced by immunoSEQ multiplex PCR; TCRdb stores in-frame clones only, minus some. The sample lists under 200,000 clones, 60% to 85% occurring once. This rearrangement joins TRBV7-2 to TRBJ1-5, with 8 bases lining up with TRBD1. This receptor was taken from a man between 60 and 75 years old with active or convalescent COVID-19. The source material was peripheral blood. The CDR3 bases are TGTGCCAGCAGCTCAAGGACAGGGAGCAATCAGCCCCAGCATTTT. Translating gives CASSSRTGSNQPQHF.